This T cell receptor beta chain derives from a study of blood T cell repertoires in COVID-19. Study context: Acute and convalescent COVID-19 samples came from the United States, Italy and Spain. PBMCs, B-cell-depleted T cells, or T cells provided the cDNA or gDNA that made up the material.

There are 18 residues in the CDR3. V was clipped by 3 bases and J by 2 bases; unmatched bases: 10. Germline V lookup: CDR1 SGHRS, CDR2 YFSETQ. Original methodology: Scientists estimated how many nucleated cells there were by amplifying reference gene primers. Here immunoSEQ multiplex PCR was the method, and the copy in TCRdb shows in-frame clones only, minus some. V and J calls and clone size are given by that table; D and trimming were obtained from the DNA. Here the sample spans under 200,000 clones, 88% being singletons. The specimen sequenced was peripheral blood. This receptor was taken from a man aged 35 to 55 with active or convalescent COVID-19. This chain links TRBV5-1 with TRBJ2-2; 10 positions match TRBD1. CDR3 sequence reads: CASSYWTGGDSNTGELFF. CDR3 DNA: TGCGCCAGCAGCTATTGGACAGGGGGGGATAGTAACACCGGGGAGCTGTTTTTT.